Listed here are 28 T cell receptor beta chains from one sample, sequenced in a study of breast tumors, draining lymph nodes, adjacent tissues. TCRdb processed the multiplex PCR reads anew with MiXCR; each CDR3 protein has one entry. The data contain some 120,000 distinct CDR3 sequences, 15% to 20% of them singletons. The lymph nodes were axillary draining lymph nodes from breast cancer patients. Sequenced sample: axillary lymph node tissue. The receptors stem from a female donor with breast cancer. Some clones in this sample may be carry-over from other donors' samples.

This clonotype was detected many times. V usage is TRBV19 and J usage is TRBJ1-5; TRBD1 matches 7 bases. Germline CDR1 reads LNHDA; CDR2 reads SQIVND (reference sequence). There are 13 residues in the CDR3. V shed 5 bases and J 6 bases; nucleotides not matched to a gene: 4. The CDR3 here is CASSGQVRQPQHF. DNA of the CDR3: TGTGCCAGTAGTGGACAGGTTCGTCAGCCCCAGCATTTT.

CDR3 residues: CASSYIRLTGTGTEQYF. The CDR3 bases are TGTGCCAGCTCATATATTAGACTAACCGGGACAGGGACCGAGCAGTACTTC. The J gene is TRBJ2-7, the V gene TRBV18; 9 bases fit TRBD1. The CDR3 runs 17 residues. CDR1 and CDR2 from the germline V gene are KGHSH and LQKENI. Trimming at V came to 5 bases and at J to 6 bases, leaving 17 bases not matched to a gene.

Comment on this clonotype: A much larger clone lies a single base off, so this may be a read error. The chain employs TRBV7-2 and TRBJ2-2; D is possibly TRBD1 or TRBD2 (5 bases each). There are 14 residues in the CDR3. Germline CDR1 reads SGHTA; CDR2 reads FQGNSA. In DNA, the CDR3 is TGTGCCAGCAGCTGGAGTTTGGGGACCGGGGAGCTGTCTTTT. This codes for CASSWSLGTGELSF.

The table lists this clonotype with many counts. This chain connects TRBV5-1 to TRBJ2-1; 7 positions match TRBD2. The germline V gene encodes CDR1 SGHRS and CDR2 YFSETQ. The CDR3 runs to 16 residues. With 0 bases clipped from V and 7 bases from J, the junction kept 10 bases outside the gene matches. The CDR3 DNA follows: TGCGCCAGCAGCTTGGCCGTTCGCGGGAGTAGTAATGAGCAGTTCTTC. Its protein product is CASSLAVRGSSNEQFF. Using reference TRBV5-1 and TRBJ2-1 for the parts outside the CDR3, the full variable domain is KAGVTQTPRYLIKTRGQQVTLSCSPISGHRSVSWYQQTPGQGLQFLFEYFSETQRNKGNFPGRFSGRQFSNSRSEMNVSTLELGDSALYLCASSLAVRGSSNEQFFGPGTRLTVL.

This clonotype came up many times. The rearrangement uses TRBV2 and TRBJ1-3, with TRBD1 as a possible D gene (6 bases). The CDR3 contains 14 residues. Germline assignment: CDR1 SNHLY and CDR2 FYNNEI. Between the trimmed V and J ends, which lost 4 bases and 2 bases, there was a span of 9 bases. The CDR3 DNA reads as TGTGCCAGCAGTGGGGGGGGCGCTGGAAACACCATATATTTT. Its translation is CASSGGGAGNTIYF.

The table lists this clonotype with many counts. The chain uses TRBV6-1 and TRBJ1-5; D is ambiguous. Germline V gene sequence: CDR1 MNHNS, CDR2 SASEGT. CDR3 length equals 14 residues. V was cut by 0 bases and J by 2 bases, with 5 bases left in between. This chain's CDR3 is CASSEAQGNQPQHF. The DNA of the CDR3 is TGTGCCAGCAGTGAAGCGCAGGGCAATCAGCCCCAGCATTTT.

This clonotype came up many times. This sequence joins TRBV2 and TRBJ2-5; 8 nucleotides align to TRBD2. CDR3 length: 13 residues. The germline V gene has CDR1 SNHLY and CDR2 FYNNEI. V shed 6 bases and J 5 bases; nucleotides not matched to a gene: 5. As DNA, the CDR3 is TGTGCCAGCAGGCGCGGGGGGTGGGAGACCCAGTACTTC. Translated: CASRRGGWETQYF.

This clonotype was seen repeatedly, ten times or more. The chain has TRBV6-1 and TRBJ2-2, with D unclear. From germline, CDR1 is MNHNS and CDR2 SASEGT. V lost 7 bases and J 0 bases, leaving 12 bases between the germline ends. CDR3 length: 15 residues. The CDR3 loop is CASKLFLANTGELFF. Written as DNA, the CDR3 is TGTGCCAGCAAGCTTTTCCTCGCGAACACCGGGGAGCTGTTTTTT.

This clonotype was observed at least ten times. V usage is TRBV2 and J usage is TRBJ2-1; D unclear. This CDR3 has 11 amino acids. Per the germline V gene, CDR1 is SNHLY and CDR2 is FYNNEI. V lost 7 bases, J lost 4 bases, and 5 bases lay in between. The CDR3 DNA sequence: TGTGCCAGCATATTTTACAATGAGCAGTTCTTC. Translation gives CASIFYNEQFF. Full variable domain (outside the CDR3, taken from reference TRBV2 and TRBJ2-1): EPEVTQTPSHQVTQMGQEVILRCVPISNHLYFYWYRQILGQKVEFLVSFYNNEISEKSEIFDDQFSVERPDGSNFTLKIRSTKLEDSAMYFCASIFYNEQFFGPGTRLTVL.

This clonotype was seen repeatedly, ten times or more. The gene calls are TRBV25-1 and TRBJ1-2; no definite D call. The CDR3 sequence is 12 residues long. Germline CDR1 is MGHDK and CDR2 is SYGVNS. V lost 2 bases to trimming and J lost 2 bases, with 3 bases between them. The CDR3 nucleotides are TGTGCCAGCAGTGAAACAAACTATGGCTACACCTTC. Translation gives CASSETNYGYTF.

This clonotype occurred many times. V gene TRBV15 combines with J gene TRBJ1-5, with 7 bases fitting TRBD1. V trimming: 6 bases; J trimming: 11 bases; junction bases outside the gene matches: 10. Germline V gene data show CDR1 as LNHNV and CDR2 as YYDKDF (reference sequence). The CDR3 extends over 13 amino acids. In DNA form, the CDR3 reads TGTGCCACCAGAGGGACAGTTTTTGAAGCCCAGCATTTT. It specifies CATRGTVFEAQHF.

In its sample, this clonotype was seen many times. The CDR3 DNA follows: TGCAGTGCTACTGGGCTTTTTAGTTCCGATCAGCCCCAGCATTTT. Residues: CSATGLFSSDQPQHF. The chain carries TRBV20-1 and TRBJ1-5; no clear D. V was cut by 4 bases and J by 5 bases, with 18 bases left in between. The V gene's germline CDR1 is DFQATT and CDR2 SNEGSKA (reference sequence). CDR3 length equals 15 residues.

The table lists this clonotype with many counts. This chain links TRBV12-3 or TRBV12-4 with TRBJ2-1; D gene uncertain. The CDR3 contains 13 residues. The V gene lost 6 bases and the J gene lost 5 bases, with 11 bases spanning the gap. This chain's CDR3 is CASSGPVHNEQFF. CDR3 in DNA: TGTGCCAGCAGCGGTCCGGTCCACAATGAGCAGTTCTTC.

Written as DNA, the CDR3 is TGCGCCAGCAGACAGGGGGCTGGAACTGAAGCTTTCTTT. Translating gives CASRQGAGTEAFF. The V call is TRBV10-1, the J call TRBJ1-1; 9 bases fit TRBD1. The CDR3 runs to 13 residues. The V and J ends lost 6 bases and 5 bases, in that order; junction bases with no gene match: 4. Per the germline V gene, CDR1 is WNHNN and CDR2 is SYGVQD (reference sequence).

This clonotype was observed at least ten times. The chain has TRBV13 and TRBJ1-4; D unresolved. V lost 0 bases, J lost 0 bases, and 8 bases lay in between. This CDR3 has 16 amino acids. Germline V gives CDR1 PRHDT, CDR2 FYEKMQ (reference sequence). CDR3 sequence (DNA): TGTGCCAGCAGCTTAGGGTCGGAGGCAACTAATGAAAAACTGTTTTTT. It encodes CASSLGSEATNEKLFF.

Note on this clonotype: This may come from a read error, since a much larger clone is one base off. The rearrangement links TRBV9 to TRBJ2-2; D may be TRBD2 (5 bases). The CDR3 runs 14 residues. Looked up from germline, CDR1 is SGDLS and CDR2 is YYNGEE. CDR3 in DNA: TGTGCCAGCAGCTCCAGGCCCACTACCGGGGAGCCGTTTTTT. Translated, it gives CASSSRPTTGEPFF. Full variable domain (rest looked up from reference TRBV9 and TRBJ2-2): DSGVTQTPKHLITATGQRVTLRCSPRSGDLSVYWYQQSLDQGLQFLIQYYNGEERAKGNILERFSAQQFPDLHSELNLSSLELGDSALYFCASSSRPTTGEPFFGEGSRLTVL.

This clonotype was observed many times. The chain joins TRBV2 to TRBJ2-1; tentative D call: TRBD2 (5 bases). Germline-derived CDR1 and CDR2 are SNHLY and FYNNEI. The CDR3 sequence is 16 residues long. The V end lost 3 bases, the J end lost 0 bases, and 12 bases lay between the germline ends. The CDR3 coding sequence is TGTGCCAGCAGTGATCAACTAGTTAGCTCCTACAATGAGCAGTTCTTC. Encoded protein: CASSDQLVSSYNEQFF.

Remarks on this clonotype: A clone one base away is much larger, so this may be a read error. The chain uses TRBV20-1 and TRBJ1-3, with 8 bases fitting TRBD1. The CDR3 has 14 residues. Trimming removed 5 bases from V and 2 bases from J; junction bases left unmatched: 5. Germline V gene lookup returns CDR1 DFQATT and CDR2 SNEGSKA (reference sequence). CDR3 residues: CSAADRGTGNTIYF. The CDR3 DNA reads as TGCAGTGCTGCCGACAGGGGCACTGGAAACACCATATATTTT.

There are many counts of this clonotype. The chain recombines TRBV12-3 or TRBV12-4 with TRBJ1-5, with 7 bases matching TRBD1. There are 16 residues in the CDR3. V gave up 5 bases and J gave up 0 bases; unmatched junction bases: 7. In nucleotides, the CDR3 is TGTGCCAGCAGTGCACGGGACAGTTATAGCAATCAGCCCCAGCATTTT. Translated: CASSARDSYSNQPQHF.

CDR3 coding DNA: TGTGCCAGCAGTTACCAGGAAAACACTGAAGCTTTCTTT. This gives the protein CASSYQENTEAFF. This chain joins TRBV6-5 and TRBJ1-1; D is ambiguous. The CDR3 is 13 amino acids. Trimming pared 2 bases from V and 2 bases from J, leaving 6 bases between. The germline V gene encodes CDR1 MNHEY and CDR2 SVGAGI.

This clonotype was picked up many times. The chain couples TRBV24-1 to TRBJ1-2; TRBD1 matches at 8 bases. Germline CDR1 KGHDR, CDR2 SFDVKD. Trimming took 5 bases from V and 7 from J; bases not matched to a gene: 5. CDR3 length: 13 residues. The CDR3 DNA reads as TGTGCCACCAGTGTCTCAGGGGGCGGTGGCTACACCTTC. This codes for CATSVSGGGGYTF.

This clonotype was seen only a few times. DNA of the CDR3: TGTGCCTGGAGTGTATTTGCGGGAGGGCCCGGGGAGCTGTTTTTT. It yields the protein CAWSVFAGGPGELFF. The V call is TRBV30, the J call TRBJ2-2, with TRBD2 matching over 9 bases. There are 15 residues in the CDR3. The V gene end was trimmed by 0 bases and the J gene end by 6 bases; junction bases not matched to a gene: 5. The germline CDR1 and CDR2 sequences are GTSNPN and SVGIG (reference sequence).

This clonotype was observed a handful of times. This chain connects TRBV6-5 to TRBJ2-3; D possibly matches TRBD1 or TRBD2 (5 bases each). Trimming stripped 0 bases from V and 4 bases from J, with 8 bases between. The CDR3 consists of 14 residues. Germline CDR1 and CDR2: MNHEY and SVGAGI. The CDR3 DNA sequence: TGTGCCAGCAGTTACTCTCGGGGCCCAGATACGCAGTATTTT. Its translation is CASSYSRGPDTQYF.

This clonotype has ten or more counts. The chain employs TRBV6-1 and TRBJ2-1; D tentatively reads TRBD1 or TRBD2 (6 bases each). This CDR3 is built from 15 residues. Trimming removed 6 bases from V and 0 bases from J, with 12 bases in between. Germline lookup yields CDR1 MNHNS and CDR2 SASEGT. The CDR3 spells CASRGGQSSYNEQFF. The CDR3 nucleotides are TGTGCCAGCAGGGGGGGACAAAGCTCCTACAATGAGCAGTTCTTC.

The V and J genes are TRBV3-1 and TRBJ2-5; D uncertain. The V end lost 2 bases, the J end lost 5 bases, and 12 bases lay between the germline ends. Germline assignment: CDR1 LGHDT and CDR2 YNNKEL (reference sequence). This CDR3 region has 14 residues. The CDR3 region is CASSQRSRFETQYF. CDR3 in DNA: TGTGCCAGCAGCCAACGTAGCCGGTTTGAGACCCAGTACTTC.

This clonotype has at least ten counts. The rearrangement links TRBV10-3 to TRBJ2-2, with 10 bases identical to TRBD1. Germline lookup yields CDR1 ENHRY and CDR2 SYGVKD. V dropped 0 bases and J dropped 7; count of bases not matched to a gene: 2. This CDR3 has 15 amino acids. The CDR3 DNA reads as TGTGCCATCAGTGAGTCAGGACAGGGGGACGGGGAGCTGTTTTTT. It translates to CAISESGQGDGELFF.

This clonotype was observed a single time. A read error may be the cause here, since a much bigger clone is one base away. The CDR3 nucleotides are TGTGCCAGCACGGAGCGCACAGATACGCAGTATTTT. Its translation is CASTERTDTQYF. This chain uses TRBV2 with TRBJ2-3; no definite D call. Germline values: CDR1 SNHLY, CDR2 FYNNEI. V shed 7 bases and J shed 1 base, with 6 bases lying between them. This CDR3 is built from 12 residues.

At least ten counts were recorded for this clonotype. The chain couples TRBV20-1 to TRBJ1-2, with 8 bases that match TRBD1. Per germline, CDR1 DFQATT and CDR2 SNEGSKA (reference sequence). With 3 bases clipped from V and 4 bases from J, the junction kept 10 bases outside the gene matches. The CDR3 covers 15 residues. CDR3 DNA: TGCAGTGCTAGGATACCCTTGGACAGGGCCTATGGCTACACCTTC. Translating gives CSARIPLDRAYGYTF.